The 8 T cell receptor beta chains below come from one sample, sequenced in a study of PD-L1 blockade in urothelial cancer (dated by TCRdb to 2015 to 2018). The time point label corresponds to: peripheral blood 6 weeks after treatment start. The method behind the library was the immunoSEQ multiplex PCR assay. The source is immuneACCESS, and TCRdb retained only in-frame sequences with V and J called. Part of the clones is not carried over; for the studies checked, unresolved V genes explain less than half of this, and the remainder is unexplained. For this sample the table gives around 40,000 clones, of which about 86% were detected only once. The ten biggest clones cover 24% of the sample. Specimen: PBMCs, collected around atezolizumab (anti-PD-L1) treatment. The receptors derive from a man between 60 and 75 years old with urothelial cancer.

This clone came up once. The CDR3 spells CASSASSSSNEKLFF. The CDR3 coding sequence is TGCGCCAGCAGTGCATCTAGTTCGTCTAATGAAAAACTGTTTTTT. This chain joins TRBV10-1 and TRBJ1-4; no clear D. Per the germline V gene, CDR1 is WNHNN and CDR2 is SYGVQD (reference sequence). The CDR3 has 15 residues. The V gene lost 4 bases and the J gene lost 3 bases, with 12 bases spanning the gap.

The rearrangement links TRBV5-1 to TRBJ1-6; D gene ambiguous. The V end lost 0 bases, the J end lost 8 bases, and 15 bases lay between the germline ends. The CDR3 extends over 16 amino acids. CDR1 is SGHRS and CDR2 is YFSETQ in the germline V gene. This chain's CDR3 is CASSLGWRALDSPLHF. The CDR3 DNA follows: TGCGCCAGCAGCTTGGGCTGGAGGGCCCTGGATTCACCCCTCCACTTT.

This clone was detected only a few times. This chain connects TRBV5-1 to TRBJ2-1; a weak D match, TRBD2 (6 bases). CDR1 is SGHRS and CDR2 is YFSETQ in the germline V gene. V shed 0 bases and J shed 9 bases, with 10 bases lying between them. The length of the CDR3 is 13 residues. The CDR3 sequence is CASSLEGGTEQFF. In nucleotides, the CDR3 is TGCGCCAGCAGCTTGGAAGGCGGGACTGAGCAGTTCTTC.

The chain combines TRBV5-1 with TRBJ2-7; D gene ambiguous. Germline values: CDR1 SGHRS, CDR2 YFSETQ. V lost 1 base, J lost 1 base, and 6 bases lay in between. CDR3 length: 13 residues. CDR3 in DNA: TGCGCCAGCAGCTTGTCACAGTCCTACGAGCAGTACTTC. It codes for CASSLSQSYEQYF.

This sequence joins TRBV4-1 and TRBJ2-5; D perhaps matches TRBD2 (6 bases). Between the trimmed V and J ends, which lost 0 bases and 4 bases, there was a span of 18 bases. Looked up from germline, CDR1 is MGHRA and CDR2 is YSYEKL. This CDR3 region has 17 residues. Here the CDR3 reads CASSQEGAATSRETQYF. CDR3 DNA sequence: TGCGCCAGCAGCCAAGAAGGGGCAGCTACTAGCCGAGAGACCCAGTACTTC.

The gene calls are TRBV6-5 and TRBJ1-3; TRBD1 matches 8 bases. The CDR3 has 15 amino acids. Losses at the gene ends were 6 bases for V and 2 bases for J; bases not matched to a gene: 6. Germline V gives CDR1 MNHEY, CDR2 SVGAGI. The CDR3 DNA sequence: TGTGCCAGCAGGCCAGGACAGGGCGCTGGAAACACCATATATTTT. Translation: CASRPGQGAGNTIYF.

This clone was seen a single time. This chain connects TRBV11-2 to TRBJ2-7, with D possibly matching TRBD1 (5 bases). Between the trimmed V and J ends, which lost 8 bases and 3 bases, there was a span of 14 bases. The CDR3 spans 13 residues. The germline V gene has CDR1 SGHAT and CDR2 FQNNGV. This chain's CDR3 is CASSRQNIYEQYF. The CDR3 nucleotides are TGTGCCAGCTCTAGACAGAATATCTACGAGCAGTACTTC. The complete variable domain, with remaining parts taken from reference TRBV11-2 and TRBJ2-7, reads EAGVAQSPRYKIIEKRQSVAFWCNPISGHATLYWYQQILGQGPKLLIQFQNNGVVDDSQLPKDRFSAERLKGVDSTLKIQPAKLEDSAVYLCASSRQNIYEQYFGPGTRLTVT.

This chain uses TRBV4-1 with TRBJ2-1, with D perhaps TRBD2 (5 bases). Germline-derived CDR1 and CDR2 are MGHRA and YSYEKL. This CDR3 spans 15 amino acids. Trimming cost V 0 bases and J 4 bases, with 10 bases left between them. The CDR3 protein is CASSQEGVGYNEQFF. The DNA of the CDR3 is TGCGCCAGCAGCCAAGAGGGAGTGGGTTACAATGAGCAGTTCTTC.